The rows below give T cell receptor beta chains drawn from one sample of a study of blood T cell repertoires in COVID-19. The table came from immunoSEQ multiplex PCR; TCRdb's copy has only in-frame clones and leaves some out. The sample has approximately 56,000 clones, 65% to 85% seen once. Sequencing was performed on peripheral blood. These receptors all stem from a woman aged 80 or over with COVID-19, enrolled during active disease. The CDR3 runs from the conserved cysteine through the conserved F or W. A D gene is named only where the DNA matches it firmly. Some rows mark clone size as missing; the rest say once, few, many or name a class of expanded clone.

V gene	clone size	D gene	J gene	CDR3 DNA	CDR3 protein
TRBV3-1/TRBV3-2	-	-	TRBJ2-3	TGTGCCAGCAGTTACAGGAAAGGGGGGGCAGATACGCAGTATTTT	CASSYRKGGADTQYF
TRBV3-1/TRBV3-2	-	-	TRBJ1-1	TGTGCCAGCACCCGGCGGGGGACGGAAGCTTTCTTT	CASTRRGTEAFF
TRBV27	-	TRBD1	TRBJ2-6	TGTGCCAGCAGTTACCGATCGACAGGGGCCTACTCTGGGGCCAACGTCCTGACTTTC	CASSYRSTGAYSGANVLTF
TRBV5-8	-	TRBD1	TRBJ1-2	TGTGCCAGCAGCCGCGGACAGGGCCTCTATGGCTACACCTTC	CASSRGQGLYGYTF
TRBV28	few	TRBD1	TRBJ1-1	TGTGCCAGCAGTACCCAGGGGGCGGGGAACACTGAAGCTTTCTTT	CASSTQGAGNTEAFF
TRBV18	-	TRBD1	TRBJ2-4	TGTGCCAGCTCACCCGACAGGGTGGGAAACATTCAGTACTTC	CASSPDRVGNIQYF
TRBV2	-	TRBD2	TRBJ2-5	TGTGCCAGCAGTACTAGCGGGAGGGCCGCAGAGACCCAGTACTTC	CASSTSGRAAETQYF
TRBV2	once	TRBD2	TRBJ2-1	TGTGCCAGCAGTTTTGGAGCTAGAGCGGGGGATGAGCAGTTCTTC	CASSFGARAGDEQFF
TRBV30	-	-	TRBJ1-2	TGTGCCTGGAGTCCCCAACAGTCCGTGGGCTACACCTTC	CAWSPQQSVGYTF
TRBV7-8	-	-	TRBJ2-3	TGTGCCAGCAGGGTAGAGGGAGGAGATACGCAGTATTTT	CASRVEGGDTQYF
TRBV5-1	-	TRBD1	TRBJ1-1	TGCGCCAGCAGCCCGGCGACAGGGGGAAGGATCTGGAACACTGAAGCTTTCTTT	CASSPATGGRIWNTEAFF
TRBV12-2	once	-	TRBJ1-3	TGTGCAAGTCGCCTCATGACAGGGGGCTTTGGAAACACCATATATTTT	CASRLMTGGFGNTIYF
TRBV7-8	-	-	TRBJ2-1	TGTGCCAGCAGCTTGTACCAGGGAATCGGTCGGAATGAGCAGTTCTTC	CASSLYQGIGRNEQFF
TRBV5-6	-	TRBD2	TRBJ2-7	TGTGCCAGCAGGGGAGGGGTTTGGGAGCAGTACTTC	CASRGGVWEQYF
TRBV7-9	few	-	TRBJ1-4	TGTGCCAGCGCCTATGACAGTTATAATGAAAAACTGTTTTTT	CASAYDSYNEKLFF
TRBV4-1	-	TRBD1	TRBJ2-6	TGCGCCAGCAGCCAAGGGAACCCGGGACAGGGGTCTGGGGCCAACGTCCTGACTTTC	CASSQGNPGQGSGANVLTF
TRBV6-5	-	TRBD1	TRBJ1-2	TGTGCCAGCAGCCGAACCCGGGACAGCGGGGGCTACACCTTC	CASSRTRDSGGYTF
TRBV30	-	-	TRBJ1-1	TGTGCCTGGAGTGTCCCGCCCGGCACTGAAGCTTTCTTT	CAWSVPPGTEAFF
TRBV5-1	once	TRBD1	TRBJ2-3	TGCGCCAGCAGCCAATGGACAGGGGCTAGCACAGATACGCAGTATTTT	CASSQWTGASTDTQYF
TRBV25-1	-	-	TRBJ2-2	TGTGCCAGCAGTGATCCCCAGGGGGGCTCCGGGGAGCTGTTTTTT	CASSDPQGGSGELFF
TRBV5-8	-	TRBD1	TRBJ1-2	TGTGCCAGCAGCTTCCGGGACAGTCGCGCTGACTATGGCTACACCTTC	CASSFRDSRADYGYTF
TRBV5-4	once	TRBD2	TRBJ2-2	TGTGCCAGCAGCTCCGCTAGCGGGAGGACCACCGGGGAGCTGTTTTTT	CASSSASGRTTGELFF
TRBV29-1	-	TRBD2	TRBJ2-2	TGCAGCGTTCTTCATAGGACTAGCGGTAACACCGGGGAGCTGTTTTTT	CSVLHRTSGNTGELFF
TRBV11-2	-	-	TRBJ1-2	TGTGCCAGCAGCTTAGGTCGGAGCGGCTACACCTTC	CASSLGRSGYTF
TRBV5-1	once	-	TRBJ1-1	TGCGCCAGCAGCTTGGACAGGGTTAACACTGAAGCTTTCTTT	CASSLDRVNTEAFF
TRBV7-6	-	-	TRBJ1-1	TGTGCCAGCAGCTTAACGTCGCAGGGGATGAACACTGAAGCTTTCTTT	CASSLTSQGMNTEAFF
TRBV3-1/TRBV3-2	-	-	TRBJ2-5	TGTGCCAGCAGCCCACTCGCTAGGAAAGAGACCCAGTACTTC	CASSPLARKETQYF
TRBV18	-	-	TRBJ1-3	TGTGCCAGCTCACCACAAGGGGGCTCTGGAAACACCATATATTTT	CASSPQGGSGNTIYF
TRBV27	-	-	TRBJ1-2	TGTGCCAGCAGCCAAGGGGGTGATGGCTACACCTTC	CASSQGGDGYTF
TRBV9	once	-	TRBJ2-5	TGTGCCAGCAGCTCCGGACACGACCTAGGAGAGACCCAGTACTTC	CASSSGHDLGETQYF
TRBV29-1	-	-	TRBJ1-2	TGCAGCGTTGTGTCAGGGGATGGCTACACCTTC	CSVVSGDGYTF
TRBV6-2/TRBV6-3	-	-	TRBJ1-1	TGTGCCAGCAGTTACTCGTCAGTCACGATGAACACTGAAGCTTTCTTT	CASSYSSVTMNTEAFF
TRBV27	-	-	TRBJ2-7	TGTGCCAGCAGTTTATCTGCGGGGCCCTACGAGCAGTACTTC	CASSLSAGPYEQYF
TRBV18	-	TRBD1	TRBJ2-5	TGTGCCAGCTCCCTTGACAGGGGGCCGTACGAGACCCAGTACTTC	CASSLDRGPYETQYF
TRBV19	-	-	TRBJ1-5	TGTGCCAGTAGCTATTTCGGCAGGTTGGATAGCAATCAGCCCCAGCATTTT	CASSYFGRLDSNQPQHF
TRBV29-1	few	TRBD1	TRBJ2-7	TGCAGCGTTGAAGTCCCCGGGACAGGGTCTGGCGAGCAGTACTTC	CSVEVPGTGSGEQYF
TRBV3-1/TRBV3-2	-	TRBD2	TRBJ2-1	TGTGCCAGCTCGCCGGATAGCGGGAGTCGCTACAATGAGCAGTTCTTC	CASSPDSGSRYNEQFF
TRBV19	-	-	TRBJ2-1	TGTGCCAGTAGTATCCCAGGGGTTGCCTACAATGAGCAGTTCTTC	CASSIPGVAYNEQFF
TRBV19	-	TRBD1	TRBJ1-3	TGTGCCAGTAGTAACGATCCTCTACGAGGGACAGGGTTTGGAATTGGCTTCGGAAACACCATATATTTT	CASSNDPLRGTGFGIGFGNTIYF
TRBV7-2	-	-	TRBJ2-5	TGTGCCAGCAGCACTAATCTCCAACGGGGGTTGGCCCAGTACTTC	CASSTNLQRGLAQYF
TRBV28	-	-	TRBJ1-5	TGTGCCAGCAGTTTATCCCAAGACCGGGAGCAGCCCCAGCATTTT	CASSLSQDREQPQHF
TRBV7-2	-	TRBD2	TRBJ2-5	TGTGCCAGCAGCACTACTAGCGCCCAAGAGACCCAGTACTTC	CASSTTSAQETQYF
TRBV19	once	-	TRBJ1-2	TGTGCCAGTAGTATACAGCCGGTAGCTGGCTACACCTTC	CASSIQPVAGYTF
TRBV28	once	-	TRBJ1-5	TGTGCCAGCAGTTTCTCAAAAGGGGCAGGTCAGCCCCAGCATTTT	CASSFSKGAGQPQHF
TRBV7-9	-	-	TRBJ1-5	TGTGCCAGCAGCTTAGAGTGGGCAGGTAGCAATCAGCCCCAGCATTTT	CASSLEWAGSNQPQHF
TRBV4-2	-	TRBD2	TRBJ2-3	TGTGCCAGCAGCCAAGATTTCGGCCTAGCGGGAGTGGGGAGGGGCACAGATACGCAGTATTTT	CASSQDFGLAGVGRGTDTQYF
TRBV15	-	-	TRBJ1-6	TGTGCCACCAGCAACGGGTGGAATTCACCCCTCCACTTT	CATSNGWNSPLHF
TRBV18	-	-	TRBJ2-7	TGTGCCAGCTCACCACCTACTGCGGGTGCTGGGTACGAGCAGTACTTC	CASSPPTAGAGYEQYF
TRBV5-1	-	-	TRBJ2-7	TGCGCCAGCAGCTTCGGCGGGATCCACGAGCAGTACTTC	CASSFGGIHEQYF
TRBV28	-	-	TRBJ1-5	TGTGCCAGCAGTTTATTCTGGTTTCGGGGGGCGGAGGAAAAGACGAATAGCAATCAGCCCCAGCATTTT	CASSLFWFRGAEEKTNSNQPQHF
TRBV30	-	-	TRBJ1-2	TGTGCCTGGGGTGGGGGGATGGTTGGCTACACCTTC	CAWGGGMVGYTF
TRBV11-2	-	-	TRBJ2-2	TGTGCCAGCAGCTTAGATGGGGCGAGCGGGGAGCTGTTTTTT	CASSLDGASGELFF
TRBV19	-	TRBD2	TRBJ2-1	TGTGCCAGTAGTATAGATCGAAGCGGGAGTAAAGATGAGCAGTTCTTC	CASSIDRSGSKDEQFF
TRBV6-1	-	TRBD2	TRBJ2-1	TGTGCCAGCAGTGAAGCGCGGACTAGCGGGGCGTGGAATGAGCAGTTCTTC	CASSEARTSGAWNEQFF
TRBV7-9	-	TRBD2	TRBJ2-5	TGTGCCAGCAGCTTTCCGCCCGGGGGGTACGGTTTAGGGGAGACCCAGTACTTC	CASSFPPGGYGLGETQYF
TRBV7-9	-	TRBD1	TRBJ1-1	TGTGCCAGCAGCTTAGCAACAGGGGGTAAGACTGAAGCTTTCTTT	CASSLATGGKTEAFF
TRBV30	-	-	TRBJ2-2	TGTGCCTGGCGAGGGGCTTGGGGGGACACCGGGGAGCTGTTTTTT	CAWRGAWGDTGELFF